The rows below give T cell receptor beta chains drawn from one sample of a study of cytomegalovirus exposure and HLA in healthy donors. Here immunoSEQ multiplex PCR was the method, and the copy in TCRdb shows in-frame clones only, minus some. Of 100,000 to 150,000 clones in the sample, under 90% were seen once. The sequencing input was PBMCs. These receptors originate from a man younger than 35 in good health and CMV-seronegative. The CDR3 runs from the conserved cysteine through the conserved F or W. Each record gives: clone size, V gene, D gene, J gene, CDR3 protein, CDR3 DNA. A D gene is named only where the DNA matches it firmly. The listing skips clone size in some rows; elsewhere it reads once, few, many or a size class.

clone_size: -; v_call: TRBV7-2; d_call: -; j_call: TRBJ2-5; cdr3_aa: CASSLGRGSLQETQYF; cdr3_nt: TGTGCCAGCAGCTTAGGGCGGGGTTCCCTCCAAGAGACCCAGTACTTC
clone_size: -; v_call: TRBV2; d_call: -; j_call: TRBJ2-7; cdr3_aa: CASSPDGSYEQYF; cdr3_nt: TGTGCCAGCAGTCCCGACGGGTCCTACGAGCAGTACTTC
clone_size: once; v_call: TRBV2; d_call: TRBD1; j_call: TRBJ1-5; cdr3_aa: CASRDVTGVVSNQPQHF; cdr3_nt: TGTGCCAGCAGAGACGTGACAGGGGTTGTTAGCAATCAGCCCCAGCATTTT
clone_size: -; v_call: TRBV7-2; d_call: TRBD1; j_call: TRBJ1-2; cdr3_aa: CASSRDRRNYGYTF; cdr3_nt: TGTGCCAGCAGCCGGGACAGGCGCAACTATGGCTACACCTTC
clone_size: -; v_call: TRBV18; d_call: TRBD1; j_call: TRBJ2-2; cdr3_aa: CASSQPGQGFTGELFF; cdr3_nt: TGTGCCAGCTCACAACCGGGACAGGGGTTCACCGGGGAGCTGTTTTTT
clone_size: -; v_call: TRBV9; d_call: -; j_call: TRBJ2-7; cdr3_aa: CASSVGPDGHSYEQYF; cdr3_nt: TGTGCCAGCAGCGTCGGTCCGGACGGACACTCCTACGAGCAGTACTTC
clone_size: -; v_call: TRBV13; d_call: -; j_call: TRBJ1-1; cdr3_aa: CASRYIGHPNTEAFF; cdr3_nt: TGTGCCAGCCGTTATATCGGACACCCGAACACTGAAGCTTTCTTT
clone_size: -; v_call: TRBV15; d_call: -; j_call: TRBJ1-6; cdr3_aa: CATSGASREALHF; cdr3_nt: TGTGCCACCAGCGGAGCTAGTCGGGAAGCCCTCCACTTT
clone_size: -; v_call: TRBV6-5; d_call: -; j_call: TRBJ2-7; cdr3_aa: CASTRDSGYEQYF; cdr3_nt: TGTGCCAGCACCCGGGACTCCGGGTACGAGCAGTACTTC
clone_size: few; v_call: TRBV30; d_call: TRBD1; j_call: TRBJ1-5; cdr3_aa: CAWGTGERQPQHF; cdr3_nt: TGTGCCTGGGGGACAGGGGAACGGCAGCCCCAGCATTTT
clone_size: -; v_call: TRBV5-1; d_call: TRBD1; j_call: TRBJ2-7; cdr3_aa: CASSYGTGGNEQYF; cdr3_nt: TGCGCCAGCAGCTATGGGACAGGGGGGAACGAGCAGTACTTC
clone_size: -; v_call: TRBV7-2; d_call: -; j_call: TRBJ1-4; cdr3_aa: CASSPVGAGEKLFF; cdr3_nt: TGTGCCAGCAGCCCCGTTGGGGCTGGAGAAAAACTGTTTTTT
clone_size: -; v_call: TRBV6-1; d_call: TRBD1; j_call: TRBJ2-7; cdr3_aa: CASSERGQGGSYEQYF; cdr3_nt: TGTGCCAGCAGTGAACGCGGACAGGGAGGCTCGTACGAGCAGTACTTC
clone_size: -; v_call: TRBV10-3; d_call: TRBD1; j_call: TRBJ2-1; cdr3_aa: CAISGTGRVGNEQFF; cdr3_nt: TGTGCCATCAGTGGGACAGGGAGAGTGGGGAATGAGCAGTTCTTC
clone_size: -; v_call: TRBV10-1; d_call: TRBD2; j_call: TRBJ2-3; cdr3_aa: CATGRGDTDTQYF; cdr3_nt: TGCGCCACCGGGAGGGGGGACACAGATACGCAGTATTTT
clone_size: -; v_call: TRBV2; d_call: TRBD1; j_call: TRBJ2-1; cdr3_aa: CASRDRDRDNEQFF; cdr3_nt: TGTGCCAGCAGAGACCGGGACAGGGACAATGAGCAGTTCTTC
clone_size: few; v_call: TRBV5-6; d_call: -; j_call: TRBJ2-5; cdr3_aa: CASSLGIGGLYF; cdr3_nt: TGTGCCAGCAGCTTGGGGATAGGAGGACTCTACTTC
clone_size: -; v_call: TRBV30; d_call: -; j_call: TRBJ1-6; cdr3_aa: CAWNDRVLSSYNSPLHF; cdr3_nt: TGTGCCTGGAACGACAGAGTTCTTAGCTCCTATAATTCACCCCTCCACTTT
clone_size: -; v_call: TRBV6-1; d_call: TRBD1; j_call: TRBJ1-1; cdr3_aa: CASSVTGGTEAFF; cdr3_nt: TGTGCCAGCAGTGTAACAGGGGGAACTGAAGCTTTCTTT
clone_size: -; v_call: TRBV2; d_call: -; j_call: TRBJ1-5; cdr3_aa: CASRNGRGHQPQHF; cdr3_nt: TGTGCCAGCAGGAACGGCCGGGGTCATCAGCCCCAGCATTTT
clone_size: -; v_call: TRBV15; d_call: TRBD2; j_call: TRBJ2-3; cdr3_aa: CATSRSSGGITDTQYF; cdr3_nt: TGTGCCACCAGCAGGTCTAGCGGGGGCATCACAGATACGCAGTATTTT
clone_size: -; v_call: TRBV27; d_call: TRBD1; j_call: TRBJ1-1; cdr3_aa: CATQIGGGVYTEAFF; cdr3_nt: TGTGCCACTCAGATAGGAGGGGGCGTTTACACTGAAGCTTTCTTT
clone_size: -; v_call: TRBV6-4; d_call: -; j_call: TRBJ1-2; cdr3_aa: CASSDSTMRTGYTF; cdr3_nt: TGTGCCAGCAGTGACTCGACCATGCGGACAGGCTACACCTTC
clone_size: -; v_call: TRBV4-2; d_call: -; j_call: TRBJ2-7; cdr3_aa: CASSQGERYEQYF; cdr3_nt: TGTGCCAGCAGCCAAGGAGAGAGGTACGAGCAGTACTTC
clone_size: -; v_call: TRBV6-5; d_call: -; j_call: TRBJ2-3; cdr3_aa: CASRGWGVLQDTQYF; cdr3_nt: TGTGCCAGCAGAGGCTGGGGGGTATTGCAGGATACGCAGTATTTT
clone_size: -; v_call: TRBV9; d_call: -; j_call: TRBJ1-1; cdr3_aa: CASSVVGGGVAFF; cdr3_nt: TGTGCCAGCAGCGTAGTTGGTGGGGGGGTAGCTTTCTTT
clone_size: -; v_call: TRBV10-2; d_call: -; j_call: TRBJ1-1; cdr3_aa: CASNPVGDTEAFF; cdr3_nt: TGCGCCAGCAACCCCGTCGGGGACACTGAAGCTTTCTTT
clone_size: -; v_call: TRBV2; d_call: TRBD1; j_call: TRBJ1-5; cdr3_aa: CASSRDRGQNQPQHF; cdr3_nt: TGTGCCAGCAGTCGTGACAGGGGGCAGAATCAGCCCCAGCATTTT
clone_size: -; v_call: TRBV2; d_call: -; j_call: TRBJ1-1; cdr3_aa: CASSEEQGTEAFF; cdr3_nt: TGTGCCAGCAGTGAAGAACAGGGCACTGAAGCTTTCTTT
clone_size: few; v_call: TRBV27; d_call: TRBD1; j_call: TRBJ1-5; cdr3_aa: CASSYKQGASNQPQHF; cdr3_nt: TGTGCCAGCAGTTACAAACAGGGGGCGAGCAATCAGCCCCAGCATTTT
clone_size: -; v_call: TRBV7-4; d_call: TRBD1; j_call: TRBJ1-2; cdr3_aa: CASSYPLGQGRRGYTF; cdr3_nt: TGTGCCAGCAGCTACCCATTGGGACAGGGCCGACGGGGCTACACCTTC
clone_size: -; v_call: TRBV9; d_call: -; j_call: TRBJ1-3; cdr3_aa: CASSSQLFHTGNTIYF; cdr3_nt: TGTGCCAGCAGCTCCCAATTATTTCACACTGGAAACACCATATATTTT
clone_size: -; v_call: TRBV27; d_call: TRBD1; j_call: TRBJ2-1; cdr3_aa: CASKGTGSYNEQFF; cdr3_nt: TGTGCCAGCAAAGGGACAGGGTCCTACAATGAGCAGTTCTTC
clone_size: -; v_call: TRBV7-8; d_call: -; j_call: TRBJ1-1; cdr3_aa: CASSPRRGTEAFF; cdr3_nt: TGTGCCAGCAGCCCTCGGAGGGGCACTGAAGCTTTCTTT
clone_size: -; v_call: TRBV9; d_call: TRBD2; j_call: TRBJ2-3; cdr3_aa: CASSPPPTAGYTDTQYF; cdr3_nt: TGTGCCAGCAGCCCCCCCCCTACAGCGGGGTACACAGATACGCAGTATTTT
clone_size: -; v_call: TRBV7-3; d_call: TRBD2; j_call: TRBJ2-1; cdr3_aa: CASSPSGGLHEQFF; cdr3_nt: TGTGCCAGCAGCCCGAGCGGGGGCCTCCATGAGCAGTTCTTC
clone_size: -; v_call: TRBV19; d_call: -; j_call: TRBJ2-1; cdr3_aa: CASSMQGSYNEQFF; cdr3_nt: TGTGCCAGTAGTATGCAGGGCTCCTACAATGAGCAGTTCTTC
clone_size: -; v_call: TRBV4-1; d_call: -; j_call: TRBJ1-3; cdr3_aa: CASSHPSGRGSSGNTIYF; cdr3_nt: TGCGCCAGCAGCCACCCCTCCGGACGGGGGAGCTCTGGAAACACCATATATTTT
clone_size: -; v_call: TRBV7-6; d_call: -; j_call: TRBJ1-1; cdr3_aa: CASVRGPEAFF; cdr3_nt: TGTGCCAGCGTGCGGGGGCCTGAAGCTTTCTTT
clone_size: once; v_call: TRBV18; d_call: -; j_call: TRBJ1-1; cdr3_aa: CASSPPGGALERKNTEAFF; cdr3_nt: TGTGCCAGCTCACCCCCGGGGGGGGCGCTCGAAAGGAAGAACACTGAAGCTTTCTTT
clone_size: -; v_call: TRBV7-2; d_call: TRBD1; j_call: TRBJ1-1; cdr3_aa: CASSRTLGGVRNTEAFF; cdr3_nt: TGTGCCAGCAGCCGGACTCTAGGGGGCGTGAGGAACACTGAAGCTTTCTTT
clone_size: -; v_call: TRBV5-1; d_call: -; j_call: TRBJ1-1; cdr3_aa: CASSFGGGRTEAFF; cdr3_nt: TGCGCCAGCAGCTTCGGCGGGGGGCGGACTGAAGCTTTCTTT
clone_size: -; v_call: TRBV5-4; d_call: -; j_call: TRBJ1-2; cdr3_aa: CASPAEGSNYGYTF; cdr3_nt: TGTGCCAGCCCCGCGGAAGGCTCTAACTATGGCTACACCTTC
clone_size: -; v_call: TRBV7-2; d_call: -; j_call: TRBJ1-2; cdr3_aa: CASSLVDGANYGYTF; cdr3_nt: TGTGCCAGCAGCTTAGTCGACGGAGCTAACTATGGCTACACCTTC
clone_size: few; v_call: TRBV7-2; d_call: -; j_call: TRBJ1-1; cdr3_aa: CASSLGRSAEAFF; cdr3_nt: TGTGCCAGCAGCTTGGGCAGGTCGGCTGAAGCTTTCTTT
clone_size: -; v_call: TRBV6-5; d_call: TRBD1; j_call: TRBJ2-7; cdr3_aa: CASSEPGQGFGEQYF; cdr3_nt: TGTGCCAGCAGCGAACCGGGACAGGGGTTTGGCGAGCAGTACTTC
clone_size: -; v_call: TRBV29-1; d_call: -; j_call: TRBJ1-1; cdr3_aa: CSVAPGLAEAFF; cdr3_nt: TGCAGCGTGGCTCCAGGGCTCGCTGAGGCTTTCTTT
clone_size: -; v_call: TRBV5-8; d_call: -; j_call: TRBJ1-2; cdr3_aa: CASSLYRESGYTF; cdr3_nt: TGTGCCAGCAGCTTGTACAGGGAAAGTGGCTACACCTTC
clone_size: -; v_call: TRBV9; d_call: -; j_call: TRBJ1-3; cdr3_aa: CASSYPSGGGNTIYF; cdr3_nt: TGTGCCAGCAGCTACCCGTCGGGGGGAGGAAACACCATATATTTT
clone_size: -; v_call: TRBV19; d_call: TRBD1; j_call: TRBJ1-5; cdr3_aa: CASMTGGMGNQPQHF; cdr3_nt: TGTGCCAGTATGACAGGGGGAATGGGCAATCAGCCCCAGCATTTT
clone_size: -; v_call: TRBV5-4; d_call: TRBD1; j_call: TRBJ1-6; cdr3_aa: CASSITGTDHSPLHF; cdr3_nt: TGTGCCAGCAGCATTACCGGGACAGACCATTCACCCCTCCACTTT
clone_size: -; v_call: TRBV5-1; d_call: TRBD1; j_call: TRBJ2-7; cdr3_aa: CASSPTGGNHYEQYF; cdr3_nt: TGCGCCAGCAGCCCAACAGGGGGTAATCACTACGAGCAGTACTTC
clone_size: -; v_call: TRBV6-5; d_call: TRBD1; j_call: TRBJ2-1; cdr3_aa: CASLSPGQGKFF; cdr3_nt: TGTGCCAGCCTCTCCCCCGGACAGGGGAAGTTCTTC
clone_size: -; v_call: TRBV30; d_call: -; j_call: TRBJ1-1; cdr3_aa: CAWSLPGQNTEAFF; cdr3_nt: TGTGCCTGGAGTCTCCCCGGACAGAACACTGAAGCTTTCTTT
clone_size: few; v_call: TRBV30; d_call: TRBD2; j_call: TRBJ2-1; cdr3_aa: CAWSAASTSGGYYNEQFF; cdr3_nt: TGTGCCTGGAGCGCCGCCAGTACAAGCGGGGGGTATTACAATGAGCAGTTCTTC
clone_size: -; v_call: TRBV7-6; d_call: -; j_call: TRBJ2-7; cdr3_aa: CASSLGRGEQYF; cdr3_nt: TGTGCCAGCAGCTTAGGCAGGGGCGAGCAGTACTTC
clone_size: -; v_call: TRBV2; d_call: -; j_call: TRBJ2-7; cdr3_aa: CASSEGFLGSTEQYF; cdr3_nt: TGTGCCAGCAGTGAAGGCTTCTTGGGCTCTACCGAGCAGTACTTC
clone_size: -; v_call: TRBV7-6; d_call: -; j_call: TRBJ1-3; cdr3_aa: CASSPGTIGNTIYF; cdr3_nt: TGTGCCAGCAGCCCTGGGACAATCGGAAACACCATATATTTT
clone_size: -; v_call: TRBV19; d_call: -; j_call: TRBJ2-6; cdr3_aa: CASKRTTASPFRKANVLTF; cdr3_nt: TGTGCCAGTAAGCGTACGACGGCCTCCCCGTTTCGAAAGGCCAACGTCCTGACTTTC